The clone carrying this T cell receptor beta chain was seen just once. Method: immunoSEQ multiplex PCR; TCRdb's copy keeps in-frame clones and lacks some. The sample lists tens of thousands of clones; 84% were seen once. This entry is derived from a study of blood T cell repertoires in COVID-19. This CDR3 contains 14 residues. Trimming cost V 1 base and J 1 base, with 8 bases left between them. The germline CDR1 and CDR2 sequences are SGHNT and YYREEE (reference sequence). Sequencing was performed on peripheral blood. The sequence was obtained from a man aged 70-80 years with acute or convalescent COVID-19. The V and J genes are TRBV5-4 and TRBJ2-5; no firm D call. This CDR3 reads CASSLTVSQETQYF. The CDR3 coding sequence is TGTGCCAGCAGCTTGACAGTTTCCCAAGAGACCCAGTACTTC.